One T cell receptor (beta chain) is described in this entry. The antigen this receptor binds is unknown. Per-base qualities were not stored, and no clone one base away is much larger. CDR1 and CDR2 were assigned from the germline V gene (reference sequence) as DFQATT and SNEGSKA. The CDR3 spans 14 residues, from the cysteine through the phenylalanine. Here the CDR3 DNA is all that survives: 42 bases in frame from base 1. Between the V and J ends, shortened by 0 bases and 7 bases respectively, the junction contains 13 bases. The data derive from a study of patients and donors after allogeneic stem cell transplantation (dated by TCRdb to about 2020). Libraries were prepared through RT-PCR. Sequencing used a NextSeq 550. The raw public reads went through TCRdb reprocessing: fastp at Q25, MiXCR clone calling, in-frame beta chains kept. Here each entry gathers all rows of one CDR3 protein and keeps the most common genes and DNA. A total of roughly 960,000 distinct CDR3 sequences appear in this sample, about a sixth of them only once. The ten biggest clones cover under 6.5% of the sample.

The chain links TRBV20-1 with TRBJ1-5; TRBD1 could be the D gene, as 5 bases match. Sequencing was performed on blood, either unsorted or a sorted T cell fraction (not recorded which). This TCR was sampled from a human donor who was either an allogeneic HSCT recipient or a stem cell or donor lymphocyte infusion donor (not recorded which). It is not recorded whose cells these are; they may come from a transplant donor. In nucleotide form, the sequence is TGCAGTGCTAGAGAGGACGAGGGGCCCCAGCCCCAGCATTTT. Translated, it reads CSAREDEGPQPQHF.